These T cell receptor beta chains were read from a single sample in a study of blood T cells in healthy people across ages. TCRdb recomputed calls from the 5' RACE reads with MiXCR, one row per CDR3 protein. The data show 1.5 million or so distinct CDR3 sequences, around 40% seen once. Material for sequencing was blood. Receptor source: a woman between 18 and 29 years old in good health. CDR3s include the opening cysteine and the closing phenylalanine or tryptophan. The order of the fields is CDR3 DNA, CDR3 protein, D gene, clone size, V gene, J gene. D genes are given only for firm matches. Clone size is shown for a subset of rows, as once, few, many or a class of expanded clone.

TGCAGTGCTAGTGGGAGGAGCACAGATACGCAGTATTTT	CSASGRSTDTQYF	NA	NA	TRBV20-1	TRBJ2-3
TGTGCCAGCAGCTCTGGGCGGGGTTTTACGGAAAAACTGTTTTTT	CASSSGRGFTEKLFF	NA	NA	TRBV7-2	TRBJ1-4
TGTGCCAGCAGCGTAACAGGGCCTGGGGCCAACGTCCTGACTTTC	CASSVTGPGANVLTF	NA	NA	TRBV13	TRBJ2-6
TGCAGCGTCGCTAGAGAAGAGCAGTACTTC	CSVAREEQYF	NA	NA	TRBV29-1	TRBJ2-5
TGTGCCACCAGCGACCGCGCCACTCCACAAGAGACCCAGTACTTC	CATSDRATPQETQYF	NA	NA	TRBV15	TRBJ2-5
TGTGCCAGCAGCGTTTGGACGGAGAACACTGAAGCTTTCTTT	CASSVWTENTEAFF	NA	NA	TRBV9	TRBJ1-1
TGTGCCAGCAGTGAAGCGCTTCGGGCCGAGAACACCGGGGAGCTGTTTTTT	CASSEALRAENTGELFF	NA	NA	TRBV2	TRBJ2-2
TGTGCCAGTAGCGCCCGACAGGTACTGAACACTGAAGCTTTCTTT	CASSARQVLNTEAFF	NA	few	TRBV7-2	TRBJ1-1
TGTGCCAGCAGTTTAAGTCAGGGTAATGAGCAGTTCTTC	CASSLSQGNEQFF	NA	NA	TRBV12-3/TRBV12-4	TRBJ2-1
TGTGCCAGCAGCCAAGATTACAGGTACGCCTATGGCTACACCTTC	CASSQDYRYAYGYTF	NA	NA	TRBV3-1	TRBJ1-2
TGTGCCAGCAGCCCACGACAGGGCGGCACGTGTGGCTACACCTTC	CASSPRQGGTCGYTF	TRBD1	few	TRBV7-2	TRBJ1-2
TGCGCCAGCAGCTCTGATGAGGGAGGGCAGCCCCAGCATTTT	CASSSDEGGQPQHF	NA	few	TRBV4-3	TRBJ1-5
TGTGCCAGCAGTTTATCGATTGCGGGGTTTGAAGCTTTCTTT	CASSLSIAGFEAFF	NA	few	TRBV27	TRBJ1-1
TGTGCCAGCAGCTCGGGACTAGCGGGAGGAAATGAGCAGTTCTTC	CASSSGLAGGNEQFF	TRBD2	many	TRBV7-2	TRBJ2-1
TGTGCCAGCAGTACCCCGAAGGGCTGGGATAATTCACCCCTCCACTTT	CASSTPKGWDNSPLHF	NA	many	TRBV6-6	TRBJ1-6
TGCAGTGCTACCAAGGACGGTAACTACAATGAGCAGTACTTC	CSATKDGNYNEQYF	NA	few	TRBV20-1	TRBJ2-7
TGTGCCAGCAGTTACGGGACTAGCGGGGGATTGTACCAAGAGACCCAGTACTTC	CASSYGTSGGLYQETQYF	TRBD2	NA	TRBV28	TRBJ2-5
TGTGCCAGCAGTTTATCAGGGATTACTCTAGCCAAAAACATTCAGTACTTC	CASSLSGITLAKNIQYF	NA	few	TRBV27	TRBJ2-4
TGTGCCAGCAGCCCGTCGGCGCGGTTCAATGAGCAGTTCTTC	CASSPSARFNEQFF	NA	NA	TRBV13	TRBJ2-1
TGCGCCAGCAGCCAAGTTCCCCCTGGGAGTCGTGGGGGCTACACCTTC	CASSQVPPGSRGGYTF	NA	NA	TRBV4-3	TRBJ1-2
TGTGCCAGCAATACTAGCGCCGCAGATACGCAGTATTTT	CASNTSAADTQYF	TRBD2	once	TRBV27	TRBJ2-3
TGCGCCAGCAGCTTGAGTCGGGCTAGCGGGGACTACAATGAGCAGTTCTTC	CASSLSRASGDYNEQFF	TRBD2	few	TRBV5-1	TRBJ2-1
TGTGCCAGCAGGGATCCAGGGGGCAATCAGCCCCAGCATTTT	CASRDPGGNQPQHF	NA	NA	TRBV27	TRBJ1-5
TGCAGCGTTGAACTAGCGGGAGATTCCTACAATGAGCAGTTCTTC	CSVELAGDSYNEQFF	TRBD2	many	TRBV29-1	TRBJ2-1
TGCAGTGCTAGTAAGGGGTGGGGGAACACTGAAGCTTTCTTT	CSASKGWGNTEAFF	NA	NA	TRBV20-1	TRBJ1-1
TGTGCCAGCAGCTACGAGATAGCCGGGACGGGAAACACCGGGGAGCTGTTTTTT	CASSYEIAGTGNTGELFF	NA	NA	TRBV7-8	TRBJ2-2
TGTGCCATCAGTACCGCGGAGGGGGCCGATGAAGCTTTCTTT	CAISTAEGADEAFF	TRBD1	NA	TRBV10-3	TRBJ1-1
TGCAGTGCTATTGGCCTGACGGACTCTAATGAAAAACTGTTTTTT	CSAIGLTDSNEKLFF	NA	NA	TRBV20-1	TRBJ1-4
TGTGCCAGCATGGCGCCAGGGACATACCCCTACGAGCAGTACTTC	CASMAPGTYPYEQYF	NA	NA	TRBV25-1	TRBJ2-7
TGTGCCAGCAGCTTACAATCGAACAATGAGCAGTTCTTC	CASSLQSNNEQFF	NA	few	TRBV7-9	TRBJ2-1
TGTGCCAGCAGTTTAAGTCCAGGACAAGAGACCCAGTACTTC	CASSLSPGQETQYF	NA	NA	TRBV28	TRBJ2-5
TGTGCCAGCAGCCACAGTAAACTGGGCACCGGGGAGCTGTTTTTT	CASSHSKLGTGELFF	NA	few	TRBV11-1	TRBJ2-2
TGTGCCTGGAGTCCAGGACAGGGGGCGAGCTATGGCTACACCTTC	CAWSPGQGASYGYTF	TRBD1	NA	TRBV30	TRBJ1-2
TGTGCCAGCTCACCACCCAGGCAGGGAAGTGGCTACACCTTC	CASSPPRQGSGYTF	NA	few	TRBV18	TRBJ1-2
TGTGCCAGCAGCTTTCAAGTTAGGGGCTACACCTTC	CASSFQVRGYTF	NA	NA	TRBV7-2	TRBJ1-2
TGCAGTGCTAGCCGCGACAGGGCCATTAATGAAAAACTGTTTTTT	CSASRDRAINEKLFF	TRBD1	NA	TRBV20-1	TRBJ1-4
TGTGCCCGCACTGGGGGGAACCAGGGGGCTACAGATACGCAGTATTTT	CARTGGNQGATDTQYF	TRBD1	NA	TRBV7-2	TRBJ2-3
TGTGCCATCAGTAGACAGGGCCCTAGCAATCAGCCCCAGCATTTT	CAISRQGPSNQPQHF	TRBD1	NA	TRBV10-3	TRBJ1-5
TGCAGCGGGAAAGGACAGGGGTCGACTTTCTTT	CSGKGQGSTFF	TRBD1	NA	TRBV29-1	TRBJ1-1
TGTGCCAGCAGTTCCCGGGACAGGGTGTGGCCTGAAGCTTTCTTT	CASSSRDRVWPEAFF	TRBD1	few	TRBV12-3/TRBV12-4	TRBJ1-1
TGTGCCTGGGGGGGGGTCGGCAGCCCCCTTCGACAGCCCCAGCATTTT	CAWGGVGSPLRQPQHF	NA	NA	TRBV21-1	TRBJ1-5
TGCGCCAGCGGCGTAGGCGGACAGGGGGCCTACGAGCAGTACTTC	CASGVGGQGAYEQYF	TRBD1	NA	TRBV9	TRBJ2-7
TGTGCCAGCAGTGGAGTAGGGACAGGGAACAATGAGCAGTTCTTC	CASSGVGTGNNEQFF	TRBD1	NA	TRBV25-1	TRBJ2-1
TGTGCCACCGCCTTTAGGCGGGAGCTGTTTTTT	CATAFRRELFF	NA	few	TRBV15	TRBJ2-2
TGTGCCACCGTCCGGGCTAGCGGGAGGGCCCTCTACGAGCAGTACTTC	CATVRASGRALYEQYF	TRBD2	NA	TRBV6-2/TRBV6-3	TRBJ2-7
TGCGCCAGCAGCCAATTTGGGACAGTCGGCCCTTCCCAAGAGACCCAGTACTTC	CASSQFGTVGPSQETQYF	TRBD1	few	TRBV5-1	TRBJ2-5
TGCGCCAGCACCCCCCCAGGGGACCTTAGCAATCAGCCCCAGCATTTT	CASTPPGDLSNQPQHF	NA	few	TRBV4-3	TRBJ1-5
TGCAGCGTTGAAGAGCGGCAGGCGTACCGCATAGCCGATACGCAGTATTTT	CSVEERQAYRIADTQYF	NA	NA	TRBV29-1	TRBJ2-3
TGCAGTGCTCTGCGGGACGCCTACGAGCAGTACTTC	CSALRDAYEQYF	NA	NA	TRBV20-1	TRBJ2-7
TGTGCCAGCAGTGTACAGGGTTCTAGCAATCAGCCCCAGCATTTT	CASSVQGSSNQPQHF	NA	NA	TRBV12-3/TRBV12-4	TRBJ1-5
TGTGCCACCAGCAGAGACCGGGTCCCGGGAACTGAAGCTTTCTTT	CATSRDRVPGTEAFF	NA	few	TRBV15	TRBJ1-1